Listed below are T cell receptor beta chains from one sample, sequenced in a study of follicular helper T cells after annual influenza vaccination. This table comes from immunoSEQ multiplex PCR, and its TCRdb copy is limited to in-frame clones, with some not included. In the table there are some 3,900 clones, 82% of which are singletons. Sample: CXCR5- memory CD4+ T cells sorted from blood, taken 7 days after influenza vaccination. These receptor sequences come from an adult who received the influenza vaccine. Both conserved end residues are trimmed from each CDR3. Fields, in order: clone size, V gene, CDR3 protein. Size values are once, few and many counts, or a class for expanded clones, and some rows have none.

size: .; V: TRBV4-1; CDR3: ASSQDRFRQGQTSGNTIY
size: .; V: TRBV19; CDR3: ASREGLDEKLF
size: .; V: TRBV1; CDR3: TSSRRRGDTEAF
size: .; V: TRBV27; CDR3: ASQGVGETQY
size: .; V: TRBV9; CDR3: ASSATGLDQPQH
size: .; V: TRBV6-5; CDR3: ASSYYSGGTSDTQY
size: .; V: TRBV6-4; CDR3: AGSTRETNEKLF
size: .; V: TRBV6-4; CDR3: ASSRGQITDTQY
size: once; V: TRBV2; CDR3: ASSLVGGAGNTIY
size: once; V: TRBV2; CDR3: ASRVGTGRSYNEQF
size: few; V: TRBV15; CDR3: ATSRDRVVYGYT
size: few; V: TRBV5-1; CDR3: ASSSLQGSYEQY
size: .; V: TRBV19; CDR3: ASKRGGSYNEQF
size: .; V: TRBV4-1; CDR3: ASSQVIVMNTEAF
size: .; V: TRBV7-2; CDR3: ASSPGRNTEAF
size: .; V: TRBV6-5; CDR3: ASSKNNEQF
size: .; V: TRBV5-4; CDR3: ASSRGQGDTQY
size: .; V: TRBV7-9; CDR3: ASSPERRTTEAF
size: .; V: TRBV5-1; CDR3: ASRAPQETQY
size: .; V: TRBV29-1; CDR3: SLDSNYGYT
size: .; V: TRBV2; CDR3: ASSEFAGVGGYT
size: .; V: TRBV6-5; CDR3: ASSRERGGDTQY
size: .; V: TRBV7-2; CDR3: ASSLGWGLETQY
size: .; V: TRBV7-9; CDR3: ASSLVPYEQY
size: .; V: TRBV5-8; CDR3: ASRRWNQETQY
size: once; V: TRBV5-4; CDR3: ASSPGPSSGNTIY
size: .; V: TRBV28; CDR3: ASRRVLNTEAF
size: once; V: TRBV4-1; CDR3: ASRERLAVDNEQF
size: .; V: TRBV6-4; CDR3: ASSPGGTNEKLF
size: .; V: TRBV15; CDR3: ATSKLNLAGGSTDTQY
size: .; V: TRBV9; CDR3: ASSVGGSGDEQY
size: once; V: TRBV18; CDR3: ASSPMGAGNQPQH
size: .; V: TRBV28; CDR3: ASSHRGENIQY
size: .; V: TRBV18; CDR3: ASSPSEGPGNTIY
size: .; V: TRBV28; CDR3: ASTGGTYGYT
size: few; V: TRBV6-5; CDR3: ASSNRGIGYGYT
size: .; V: TRBV6-6; CDR3: ASRLRDTGTLNTQY
size: .; V: TRBV5-1; CDR3: ASSLQANEKLF
size: once; V: TRBV11-3; CDR3: ASSHNRGAGANVLT
size: .; V: TRBV30; CDR3: AWSGLGYSEAF
size: .; V: TRBV11-2; CDR3: ASSLGRGSSYEQY
size: .; V: TRBV7-3; CDR3: ASSLTLAGGSYEQY